These 7 T cell receptor beta chains were all obtained from the same sample, sequenced in a study of CD8+CD57+ T cells in acquired aplastic anemia. Template material for TCR beta VDJ and CDR3 profiling consisted of genomic DNA. One entry per CDR3 protein, called by TCRdb with MiXCR from the reads. The repertoire consists of about 58,000 distinct CDR3 sequences, with roughly three fifths occurring once and the leading ten covering approximately 15%. Sequenced patients had shown CD8+CD57+ cell expansion by flow cytometry. The sequenced material came from sorted CD4+, CD8+, or CD8+CD57+ T cells (not recorded which) from PBMCs. The receptors originated from a human donor with aplastic anemia.

This clonotype appeared many times. This chain links TRBV5-4 with TRBJ2-1; maybe TRBD2 (6 bases). CDR3 length equals 17 residues. From germline, CDR1 is SGHNT and CDR2 YYREEE (reference sequence). With 3 bases removed from V and 6 bases from J, the gap between germline ends came to 22 bases. The CDR3 sequence: CASSSPGGSSASNEQFF. CDR3 coding DNA: TGTGCCAGCAGCTCTCCCGGAGGGAGTAGCGCAAGCAATGAGCAGTTCTTC.

V gene TRBV10-2 combines with J gene TRBJ2-1, with no clear D. V was pared by 3 bases and J by 2 bases, with 8 bases between. Germline V gives CDR1 WSHSY, CDR2 SAAADI. The CDR3 totals 14 residues. In DNA form, the CDR3 reads TGCGCCAGCAGTGAATGGGGTACCTACAATGAGCAGTTCTTC. This translates into CASSEWGTYNEQFF.

This clonotype showed up many times. This chain connects TRBV3-1 to TRBJ1-2; D may be TRBD1 (6 bases). V was shortened by 1 base and J by 4 bases, with 19 bases between the two germline ends. This CDR3 is 17 amino acids long. CDR1 LGHDT and CDR2 YNNKEL come from the germline V gene (reference sequence). CDR3 nucleotide sequence: TGTGCCAGCAGCCAAGTAGAAAGGGATGGACAGATCTATGGCTACACCTTC. It encodes CASSQVERDGQIYGYTF.

V gene TRBV4-1 combines with J gene TRBJ2-7; TRBD2 matches at 12 bases. The CDR3 totals 17 residues. CDR1 is MGHRA and CDR2 is YSYEKL in the germline V gene. The J segment lost 7 bases and the V segment lost 1 base, leaving 11 bases of the junction unmatched. CDR3 sequence: CASSQGRASGRVGEQYF. In DNA form, the CDR3 reads TGCGCCAGCAGCCAAGGTCGAGCTAGCGGGAGGGTCGGGGAGCAGTACTTC.

This clonotype was seen only once. V usage is TRBV28 and J usage is TRBJ2-3; TRBD1 matches 8 bases. The CDR3 runs 16 residues. Germline V gene lookup returns CDR1 MDHEN and CDR2 SYDVKM. The trim removed 5 bases at V and 1 base at J, leaving 8 bases unmatched. The CDR3 coding sequence is TGTGCCAGCAGTCAGGACAGGGTGAAAGGCACAGATACGCAGTATTTT. Amino acid sequence: CASSQDRVKGTDTQYF.

About this clonotype itself: A junction end diverges from the germline sequence, so it may reflect a read error. This chain links TRBV2 with TRBJ1-5, with D possibly being TRBD1 (5 bases). Germline V lookup: CDR1 SNHLY, CDR2 FYNNEI. This CDR3 spans 13 amino acids. CDR3 region: CASSGSGAQPQHF. DNA for the CDR3: TGCGCCAGCAGTGGGTCCGGGGCTCAGCCCCAGCATTTT.

This clonotype was detected a few times. The chain carries TRBV2 and TRBJ1-6; 7 positions match TRBD1. This CDR3 spans 15 amino acids. The V segment lost 6 bases and the J segment 8 bases; nucleotides outside the gene matches: 10. The germline V gene has CDR1 SNHLY and CDR2 FYNNEI. CDR3 in amino acids: CASRTGTARHSPLHF. CDR3 sequence (DNA): TGTGCCAGCAGGACCGGGACAGCAAGGCATTCACCCCTCCACTTT.